This TCR beta chain was documented in a study of cytomegalovirus exposure and HLA in healthy donors. Overall study results and limits: It emerged from a later analysis that several of the most significant clusters appeared to be linked to common viral pathogens. Researchers counted 150 to 200 TCR beta chains as cytomegalovirus-associated. Diagnosis of cytomegalovirus status made by the classifier reportedly showed high specificity and sensitivity.

PCR used 60 Vbeta primers and 13 Jbeta primers. Libraries were prepared by immunoSEQ multiplex PCR; TCRdb keeps only in-frame clonotypes and omits some of them. The profile covers about 25,000 clones, with under 70% appearing a single time and more than 3.5% taken by the ten largest. Trimming at V came to 4 bases and at J to 0 bases, leaving 4 bases not matched to a gene. Germline V lookup: CDR1 SGHRS, CDR2 YFSETQ. The CDR3 runs 14 residues. As concerns this clone: No antigen is known for it.

Nominally healthy donors provided the samples, though records likely missed some immune exposures. The chain employs TRBV5-1 and TRBJ2-7; TRBD1 aligns across 7 bases. This receptor was identified in a woman between 45 and 65 years old in good health and CMV-seronegative. The specimen was PBMCs. The CDR3 spells CASSTGDSSYEQYF. CDR3 coding DNA: TGCGCCAGCAGCACAGGGGACAGCTCCTACGAGCAGTACTTC.